A single sample gave rise to the 2 T cell receptor beta chains below, sequenced in a study of shared clonotypes between healthy human individuals. The assay was immunoSEQ multiplex PCR, and TCRdb's table has in-frame clones only and misses some. The data show roughly 2,300,000 clones, with around 90% seen just once and around 0.38% held by the top ten. Sequencing was done on a sample of naive CD4+ T cells from PBMCs. Subset here: CD45RA+ positively selected. The receptors shown here come from a man aged 18 to 29 in good health. Some clones in this sample may be carry-over from other donors' samples.

The rearrangement links TRBV28 to TRBJ1-1; 10 bases match TRBD1. V lost 6 bases to trimming and J lost 6 bases; unmatched junction nucleotides: 10. The CDR3 sequence is 15 residues long. In germline, CDR1 is MDHEN, CDR2 SYDVKM. CDR3 residues: CASSTFRDRGPEAFF. DNA of the CDR3: TGTGCCAGCAGCACATTCCGGGACAGGGGCCCTGAAGCTTTCTTT.

The genes are TRBV25-1 and TRBJ2-1, with D perhaps TRBD1 or TRBD2 (7 bases each). The CDR3 loop spans 12 amino acids. Trimming took off 8 bases at V and 6 bases at J, with 11 bases between the two ends. Germline loops: CDR1 MGHDK, CDR2 SYGVNS. CDR3 amino acids: CASGRGLNEQFF. DNA for the CDR3: TGTGCCAGCGGGAGGGGGCTCAATGAGCAGTTCTTC.